This T cell receptor (beta chain) was sequenced for a study of shared T cell receptors in the human thymus. A remark on this clone: One junction end does not reproduce the germline sequence, and a read error may be involved.

TCRdb's table, derived via immunoSEQ multiplex PCR, lists solely in-frame clones and lacks some. The sample carries about 380,000 clones, 95% recorded once. The CDR3 is 14 amino acids. Germline V gene data show CDR1 as MGHRA and CDR2 as YSYEKL. The sample consisted of thymocytes. This rearrangement joins TRBV4-1 to TRBJ2-6; TRBD1 might be the D (5 bases). This TCR was recovered from a human donor. CDR3 coding DNA: TGCGCCAGCGGCCAGGGAACTGGGGCCAACGTCCTGACTTTC. It is translated as CASGQGTGANVLTF.